This T cell receptor (beta chain) was recorded in a study of shared clonotypes between healthy human individuals (dated by TCRdb to 2018 to 2021). About the full investigation: The cohort included three men and a couple of women between 18 and 49 years of age. Per donor, three plates each were used for CD4 naive and CD4 memory, two for CD8 naive, and one for CD8 memory. To estimate repertoire size and how much clonotypes are shared between individuals, the study performed deep sequencing of blood TCR repertoires from 4 to 6 healthy adults. Libraries were prepared and TCR repertoires were sequenced by different laboratories using diverse techniques, in order to increase sequencing depth and limit assay-specific biases. Each donor's leukapheresis produced roughly between roughly 0.85 and 9.5 billion PBMCs.

The research as a whole found: Pairwise subsampling indicated that sequencing depth was expected to affect the degree of clonotype sharing among donors. About 5% of naive CD4, roughly 3.5% of naive CD8, 2.3% of memory CD4, and 0.4% of memory CD8 clonotypes were shared across several donors. Estimated clonotype richness was generally larger for naive than for memory subsets. Rarefaction of sorted-subset datasets indicated incomplete sequencing despite the large sequencing depth. Only blood was sampled, and tissue TCR repertoires likely differ from those in blood. Clonotypes shared by all four sorted-subset donors showed higher generation probabilities than non-shared clonotypes. The genetic and exposure-history diversity represented was limited by the small number of donors.

CD8 naive samples were obtained by positive selection for CCR7 among CD45RO-negative cells, yielding a CD45RA+CCR7+ population from which TemRA cells were excluded. The donors were healthy, HIV-negative adults who had no recently reported acute infections or vaccinations. All donors were Caucasian adults living in Nashville, Tennessee, USA. Blood was obtained by leukapheresis, after which PBMCs were separated by Ficoll-Histopaque density gradient centrifugation and cryopreserved in liquid nitrogen vapor phase. Purity and quantity of every magnetically sorted T cell population were checked by analytical flow cytometry. Each sorted fraction had its genomic DNA isolated and then quantified by UV absorbance on a Nanodrop 2000c. This clone was observed a handful of times. Its antigen is currently not known. Base qualities were left out, and no much larger clone turns up one base away. TCR CDR3 regions were amplified from genomic DNA by multiplex PCR using the deep immunoSEQ assay. For each cell subset, the extracted genomic DNA was distributed evenly across all wells of several immunoSEQ 96-well plates, and each plate served as one replicate. For sorted subsets, each replicate PCR was loaded with about 200 ng genomic DNA, equivalent to approximately 27,000 T cell genomes. The purified libraries were quantified using a Qubit 3.0 fluorometer, sized with a Bioanalyzer 2100, and then quantified again using the KAPA Library Quantification kit. A separate single-read 150-cycle Illumina NextSeq 550 flow cell was used to sequence each immunoSEQ 96-well plate. Processing in the source paper ran as follows. Because only junctional sequences without quality scores were contained in the immunoSEQ output, filtering matching that applied to full-length reads could not be performed. Sequences were annotated with PyIR, a Python wrapper for IgBLAST v1.9, using IMGT germline references to assign V/J genes and CDR3. Reads were filtered out if the reads had weak V/J assignments (E-value above 1e-6), no CDR3, stop codons, out-of-frame junctions, or ambiguous translated residues. V3J clonotypes were defined as sequences sharing the same inferred V gene, J gene, and CDR3 amino acid sequence. To compute the percentage overlap between repertoires, the number of shared unique clonotypes was divided by the size of the smaller repertoire. Three approaches were used to assess repertoire richness: RTK rarefaction, the Chao1 estimator, and Recon v2.1 estimates of unobserved clonotypes. Generation probabilities were computed with OLGA for all TCRbeta clonotypes obtained by the gDNA method from several donors. Here the immuneACCESS table is served through TCRdb, limited to in-frame sequences with V and J called. Missing clones are a known gap in these copies; in checked studies unresolved V genes cover under half, and the rest lacks a known reason. That table is the source of V, J and clone size, and D and trimming were worked out from the DNA. The sample has about 1.9 million clones on record, just under 95% of them singletons. The top ten clones comprise about 1.6% of the sample.

V is reduced by 7 bases and J by 4 bases, leaving a spacing of 16 bases between them. From cysteine to phenylalanine, the CDR3 is 15 amino acids long. The entry retains the CDR3 DNA only, 45 bases that are in frame from base 1. Per the germline V gene (reference sequence), MNHEY is the CDR1 and SMNVEV is the CDR2. The origin of this receptor is a man aged 18 to 29 in good health. Some clones in this sample may be carry-over from other donors' samples. The sequenced sample consisted of naive CD8+ T cells from PBMCs. Reading the label with the study, this specimen's cell subset or site is: CD45RA+CCR7+. In this chain, TRBV27 is recombined with TRBJ2-2; a weak D assignment points to TRBD1 (5 bases agree). The DNA sequence follows: TGTGCCAGCAAACCCCATAGGGGCAGCACCGGGGAGCTGTTTTTT. Its coded protein is CASKPHRGSTGELFF.